This entry is about one T cell receptor beta chain. Its antigen is undetermined. V was clipped by 6 bases and J by 0 bases; unmatched bases: 4. There are 16 residues in the CDR3. Germline values: CDR1 MGHRA, CDR2 YSYEKL. The sample belongs to a study of T-cell memory formation after mild COVID-19. Study results and caveats: Clones shrinking from day 15 to 85 showed even CD4/CD8 mixes; later expanders tilted CD4+. Chiefly within CM and EM were the contracting CD4+ clones; CD8+ ones were within EMRA. Some clones that responded were present in memory (sampled pre-infection), which suggests cross-reactive memory joined.

UMIs and sample barcodes were carried by the TCR alpha and TCR beta cDNA libraries that 5'RACE produced using constant-segment primers. TCRdb re-called the 5' RACE reads through MiXCR, storing one row per CDR3 protein. The sample records fewer than 250,000 distinct CDR3 sequences, about 11% being singletons. The sequencing sample was made of PBMCs or a T cell subset sorted from them (not recorded which). The chain recombines TRBV4-1 with TRBJ2-2, with 10 bases fitting TRBD1. The TCR was taken from a man younger than 35 who had mild COVID-19 (a few samples of this study predate the infection). Cell type and time point are not known. The CDR3: CASRTGGYANTGELFF. The CDR3 DNA reads TGCGCCAGCAGGACAGGGGGCTACGCGAACACCGGGGAGCTGTTTTTT.